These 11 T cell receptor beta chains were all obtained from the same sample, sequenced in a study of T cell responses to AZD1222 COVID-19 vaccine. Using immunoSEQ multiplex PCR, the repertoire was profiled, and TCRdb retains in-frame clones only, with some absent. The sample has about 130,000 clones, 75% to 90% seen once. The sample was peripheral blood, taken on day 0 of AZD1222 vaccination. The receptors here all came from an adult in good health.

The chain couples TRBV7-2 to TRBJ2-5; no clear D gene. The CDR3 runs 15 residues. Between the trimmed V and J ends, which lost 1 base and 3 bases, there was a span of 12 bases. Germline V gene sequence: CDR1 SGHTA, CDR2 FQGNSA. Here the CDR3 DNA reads TGTGCCAGCAGCTTAGATGGCAGCCGGAAAGAGACCCAGTACTTC. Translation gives CASSLDGSRKETQYF.

The CDR3 region has the DNA TGTGCCTATTCGGATAGTTGGGGCAATGAGCAGTTCTTC. As protein: CAYSDSWGNEQFF. This chain joins TRBV6-5 and TRBJ2-1; D unresolved. The germline gives CDR1 MNHEY, CDR2 SVGAGI. The CDR3 sequence is 13 residues long. V lost 11 bases, J lost 6 bases, and 17 bases lay in between.

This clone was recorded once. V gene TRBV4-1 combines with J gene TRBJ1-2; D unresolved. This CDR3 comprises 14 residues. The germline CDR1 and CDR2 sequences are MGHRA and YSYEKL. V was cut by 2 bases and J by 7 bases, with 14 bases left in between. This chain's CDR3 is CASSQPTQRRGYTF. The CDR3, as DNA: TGCGCCAGCAGCCAACCGACCCAGCGACGTGGCTACACCTTC.

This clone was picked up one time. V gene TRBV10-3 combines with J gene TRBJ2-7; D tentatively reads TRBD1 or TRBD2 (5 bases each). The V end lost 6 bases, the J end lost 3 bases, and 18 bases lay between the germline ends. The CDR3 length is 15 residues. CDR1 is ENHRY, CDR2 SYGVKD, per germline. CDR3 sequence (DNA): TGTGCCATCAGACCCACCTGGGGGAGATTCTACGAGCAGTACTTC. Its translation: CAIRPTWGRFYEQYF.

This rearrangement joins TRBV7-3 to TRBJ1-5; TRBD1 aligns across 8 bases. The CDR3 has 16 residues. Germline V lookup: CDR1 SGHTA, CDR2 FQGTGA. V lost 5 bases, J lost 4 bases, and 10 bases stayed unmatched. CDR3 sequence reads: CASSHRQGMRNQPQHF. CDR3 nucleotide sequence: TGTGCCAGCAGCCATAGACAGGGGATGAGGAATCAGCCCCAGCATTTT.

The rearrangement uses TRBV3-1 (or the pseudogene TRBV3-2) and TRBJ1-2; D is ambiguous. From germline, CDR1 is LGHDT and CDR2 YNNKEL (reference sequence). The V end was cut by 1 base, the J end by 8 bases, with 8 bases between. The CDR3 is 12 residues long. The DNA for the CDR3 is TGTGCCAGCAGCCAAGTTCAGAAGGGCTACACCTTC. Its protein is CASSQVQKGYTF.

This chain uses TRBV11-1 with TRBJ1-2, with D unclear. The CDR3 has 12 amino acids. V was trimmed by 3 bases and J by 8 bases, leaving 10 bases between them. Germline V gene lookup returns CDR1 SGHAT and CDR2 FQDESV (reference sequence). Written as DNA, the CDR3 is TGTGCCAGCAGCTTCGTGTCTGGGGGCTACACCTTC. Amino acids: CASSFVSGGYTF. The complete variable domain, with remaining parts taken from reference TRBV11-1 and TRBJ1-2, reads EAEVAQSPRYKITEKSQAVAFWCDPISGHATLYWYRQILGQGPELLVQFQDESVVDDSQLPKDRFSAERLKGVDSTLKIQPAELGDSAMYLCASSFVSGGYTFGSGTRLTVV.

DNA for the CDR3: TGTGCCAGCAGTTTAAGGGGGGTTGGCGGCTACACCTTC. Translating it yields CASSLRGVGGYTF. The chain carries TRBV27 and TRBJ1-2, with D possibly matching TRBD1 (6 bases). Germline lookup yields CDR1 MNHEY and CDR2 SMNVEV (reference sequence). The length of the CDR3 is 13 residues. Trimming took 2 bases from V and 8 from J, leaving 12 bases between them.

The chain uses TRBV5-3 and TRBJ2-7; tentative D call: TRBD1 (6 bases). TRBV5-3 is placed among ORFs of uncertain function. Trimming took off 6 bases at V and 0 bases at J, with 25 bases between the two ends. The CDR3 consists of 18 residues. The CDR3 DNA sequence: TGTGCCAGAAACAACCGGGACACAATAAGGGGGAGCTCCTACGAGCAGTACTTC. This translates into CARNNRDTIRGSSYEQYF.

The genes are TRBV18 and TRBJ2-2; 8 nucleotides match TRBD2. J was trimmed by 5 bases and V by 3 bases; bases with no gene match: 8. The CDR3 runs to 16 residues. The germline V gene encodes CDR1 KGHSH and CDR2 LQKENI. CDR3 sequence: CASSPPPGGTTGELFF. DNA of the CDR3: TGTGCCAGCTCACCTCCCCCGGGGGGGACAACCGGGGAGCTGTTTTTT.

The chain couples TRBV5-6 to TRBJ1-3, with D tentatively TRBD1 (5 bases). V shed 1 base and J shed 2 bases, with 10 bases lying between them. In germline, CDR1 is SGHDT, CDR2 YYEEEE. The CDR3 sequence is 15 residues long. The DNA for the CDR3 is TGTGCCAGCAGCTTGCCCAGGGTTGCTGGAAACACCATATATTTT. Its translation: CASSLPRVAGNTIYF.